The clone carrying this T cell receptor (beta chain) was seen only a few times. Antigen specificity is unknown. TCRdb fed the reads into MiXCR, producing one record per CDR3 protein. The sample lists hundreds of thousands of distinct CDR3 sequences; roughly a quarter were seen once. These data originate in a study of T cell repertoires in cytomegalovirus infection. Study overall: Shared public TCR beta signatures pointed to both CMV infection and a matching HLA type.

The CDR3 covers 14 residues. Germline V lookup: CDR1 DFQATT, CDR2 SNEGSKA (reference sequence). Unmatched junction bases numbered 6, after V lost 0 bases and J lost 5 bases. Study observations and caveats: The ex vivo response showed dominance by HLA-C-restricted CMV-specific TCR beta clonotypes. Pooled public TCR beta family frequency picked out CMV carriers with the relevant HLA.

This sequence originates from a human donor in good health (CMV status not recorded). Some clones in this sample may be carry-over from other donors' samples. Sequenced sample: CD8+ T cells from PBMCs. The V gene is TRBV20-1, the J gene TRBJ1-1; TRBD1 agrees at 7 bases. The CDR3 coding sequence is TGCAGTGCTAGAGATGACAGGGCAGGGACTGAAGCTTTCTTT. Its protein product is CSARDDRAGTEAFF.